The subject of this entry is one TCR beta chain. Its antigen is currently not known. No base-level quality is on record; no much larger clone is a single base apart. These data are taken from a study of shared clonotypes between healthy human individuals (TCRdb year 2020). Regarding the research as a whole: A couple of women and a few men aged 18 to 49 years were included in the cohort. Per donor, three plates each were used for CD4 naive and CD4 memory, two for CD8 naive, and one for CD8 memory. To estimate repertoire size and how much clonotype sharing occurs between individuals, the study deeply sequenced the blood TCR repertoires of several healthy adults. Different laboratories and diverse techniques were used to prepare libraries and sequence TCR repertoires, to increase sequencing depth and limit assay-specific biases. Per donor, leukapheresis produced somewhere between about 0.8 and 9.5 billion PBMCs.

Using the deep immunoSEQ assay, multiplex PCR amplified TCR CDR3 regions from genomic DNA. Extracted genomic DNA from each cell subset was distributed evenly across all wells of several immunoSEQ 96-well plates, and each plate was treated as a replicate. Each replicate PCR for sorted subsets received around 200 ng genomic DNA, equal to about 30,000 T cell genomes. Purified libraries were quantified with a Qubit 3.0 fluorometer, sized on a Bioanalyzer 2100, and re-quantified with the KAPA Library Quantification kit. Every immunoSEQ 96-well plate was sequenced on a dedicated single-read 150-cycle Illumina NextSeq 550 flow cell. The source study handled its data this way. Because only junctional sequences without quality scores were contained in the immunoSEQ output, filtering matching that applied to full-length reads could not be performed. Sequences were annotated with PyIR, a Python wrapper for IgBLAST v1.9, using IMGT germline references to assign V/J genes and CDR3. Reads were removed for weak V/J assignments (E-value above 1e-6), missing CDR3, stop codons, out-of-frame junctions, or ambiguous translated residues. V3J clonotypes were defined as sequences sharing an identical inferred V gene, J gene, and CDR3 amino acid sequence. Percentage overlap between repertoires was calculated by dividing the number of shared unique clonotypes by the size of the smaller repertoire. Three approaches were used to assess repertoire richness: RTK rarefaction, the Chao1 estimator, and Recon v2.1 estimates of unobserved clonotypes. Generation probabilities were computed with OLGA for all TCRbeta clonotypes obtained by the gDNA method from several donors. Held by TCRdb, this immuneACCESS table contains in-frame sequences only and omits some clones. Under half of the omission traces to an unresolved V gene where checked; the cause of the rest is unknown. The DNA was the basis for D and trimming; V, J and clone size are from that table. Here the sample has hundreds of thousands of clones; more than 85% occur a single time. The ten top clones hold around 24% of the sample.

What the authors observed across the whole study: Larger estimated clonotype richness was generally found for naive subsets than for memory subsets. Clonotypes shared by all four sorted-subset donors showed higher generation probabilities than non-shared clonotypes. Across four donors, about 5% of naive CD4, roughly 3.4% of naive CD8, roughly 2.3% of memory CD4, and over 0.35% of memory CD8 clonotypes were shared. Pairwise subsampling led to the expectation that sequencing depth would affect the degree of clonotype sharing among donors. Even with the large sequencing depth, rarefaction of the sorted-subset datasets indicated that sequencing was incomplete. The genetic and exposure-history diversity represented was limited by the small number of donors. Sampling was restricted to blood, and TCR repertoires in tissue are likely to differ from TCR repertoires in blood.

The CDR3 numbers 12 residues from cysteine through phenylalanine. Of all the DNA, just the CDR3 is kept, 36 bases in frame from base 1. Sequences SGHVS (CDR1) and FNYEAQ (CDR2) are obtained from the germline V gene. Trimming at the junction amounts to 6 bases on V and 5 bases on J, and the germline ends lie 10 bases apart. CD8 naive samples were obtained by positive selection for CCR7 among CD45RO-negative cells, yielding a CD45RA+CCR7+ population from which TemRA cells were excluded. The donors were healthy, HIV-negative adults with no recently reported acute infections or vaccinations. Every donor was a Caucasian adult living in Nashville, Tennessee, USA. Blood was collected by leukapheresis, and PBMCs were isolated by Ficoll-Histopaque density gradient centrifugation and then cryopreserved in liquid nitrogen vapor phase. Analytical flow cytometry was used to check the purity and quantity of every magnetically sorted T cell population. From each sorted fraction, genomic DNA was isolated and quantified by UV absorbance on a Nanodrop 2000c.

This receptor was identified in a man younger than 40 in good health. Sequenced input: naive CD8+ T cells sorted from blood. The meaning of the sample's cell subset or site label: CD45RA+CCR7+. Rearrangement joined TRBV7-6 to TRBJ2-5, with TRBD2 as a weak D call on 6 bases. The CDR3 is CASREGGETQYF. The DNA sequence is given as TGTGCCAGCAGGGAGGGCGGGGAGACCCAGTACTTC.